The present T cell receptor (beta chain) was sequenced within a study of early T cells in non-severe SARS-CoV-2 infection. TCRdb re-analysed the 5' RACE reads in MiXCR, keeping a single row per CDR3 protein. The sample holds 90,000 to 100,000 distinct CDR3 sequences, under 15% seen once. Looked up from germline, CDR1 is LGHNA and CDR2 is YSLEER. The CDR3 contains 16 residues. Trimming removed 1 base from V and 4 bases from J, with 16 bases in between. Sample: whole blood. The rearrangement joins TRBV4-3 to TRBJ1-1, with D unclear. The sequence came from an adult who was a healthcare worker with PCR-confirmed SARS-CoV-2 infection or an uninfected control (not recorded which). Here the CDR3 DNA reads TGCGCCAGCAGCCAAGTCAGTCAGGAAAGGGCCACTGAAGCTTTCTTT. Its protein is CASSQVSQERATEAFF.